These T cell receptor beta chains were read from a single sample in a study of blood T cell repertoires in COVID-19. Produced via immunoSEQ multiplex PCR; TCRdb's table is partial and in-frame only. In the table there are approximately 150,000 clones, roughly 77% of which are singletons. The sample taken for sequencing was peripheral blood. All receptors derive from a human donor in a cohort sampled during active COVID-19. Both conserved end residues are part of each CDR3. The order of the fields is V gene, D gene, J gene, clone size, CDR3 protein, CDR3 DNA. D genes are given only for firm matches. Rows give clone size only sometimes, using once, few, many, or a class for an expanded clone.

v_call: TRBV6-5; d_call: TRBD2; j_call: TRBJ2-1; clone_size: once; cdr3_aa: CASTLRGGRDEQFF; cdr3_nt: TGTGCCAGCACCCTGCGGGGGGGCCGCGATGAGCAGTTCTTC
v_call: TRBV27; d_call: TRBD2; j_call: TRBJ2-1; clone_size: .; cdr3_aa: CASSGTSGGQFF; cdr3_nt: TGTGCCAGCAGTGGAACTAGCGGGGGCCAGTTCTTC
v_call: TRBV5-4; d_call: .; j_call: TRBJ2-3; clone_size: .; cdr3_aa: CASSLTGSLDTQYF; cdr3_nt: TGTGCCAGCAGCTTGACGGGTTCCCTGGATACGCAGTATTTT
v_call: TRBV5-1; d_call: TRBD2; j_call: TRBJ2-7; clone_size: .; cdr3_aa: CASSSDAPPLGRGVEQYF; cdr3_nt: TGCGCCAGCAGCTCCGACGCGCCCCCGCTCGGCCGGGGGGTCGAGCAGTACTTC
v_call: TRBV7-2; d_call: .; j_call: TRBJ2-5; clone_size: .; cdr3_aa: CASSRVHGQGPETQYF; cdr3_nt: TGTGCCAGCAGCCGCGTTCATGGGCAGGGGCCAGAGACCCAGTACTTC
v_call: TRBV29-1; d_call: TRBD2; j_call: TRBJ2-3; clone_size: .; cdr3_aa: CSVDGGRSTDTQYF; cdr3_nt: TGCAGCGTTGATGGCGGGAGAAGCACAGATACGCAGTATTTT
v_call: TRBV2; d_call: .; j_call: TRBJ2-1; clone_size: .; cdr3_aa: CASQRTTYNEQFF; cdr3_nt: TGTGCCAGCCAGAGGACTACCTACAATGAGCAGTTCTTC
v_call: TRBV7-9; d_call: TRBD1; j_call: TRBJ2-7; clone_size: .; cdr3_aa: CASSSRTGIYEQYF; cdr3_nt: TGTGCCAGCAGCTCTCGGACAGGGATCTACGAGCAGTACTTC
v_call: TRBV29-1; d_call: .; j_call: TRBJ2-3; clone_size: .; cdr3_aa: CSVDSGTDTQYF; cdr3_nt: TGCAGCGTGGACAGCGGCACAGATACGCAGTATTTT
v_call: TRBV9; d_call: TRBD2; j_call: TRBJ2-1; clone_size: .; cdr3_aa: CASSAPLAGGGWGEQFF; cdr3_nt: TGTGCCAGCAGCGCCCCGCTAGCGGGAGGGGGATGGGGTGAGCAGTTCTTC
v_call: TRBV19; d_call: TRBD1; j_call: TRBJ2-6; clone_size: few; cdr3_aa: CASSKSGTGVSGANVLTF; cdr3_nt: TGTGCCAGTAGTAAGTCCGGGACAGGGGTTTCCGGGGCCAACGTCCTGACTTTC
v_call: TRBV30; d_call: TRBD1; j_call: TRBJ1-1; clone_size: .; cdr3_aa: CAWSVGTANTEAFF; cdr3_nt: TGTGCCTGGAGTGTCGGGACAGCGAACACTGAAGCTTTCTTT
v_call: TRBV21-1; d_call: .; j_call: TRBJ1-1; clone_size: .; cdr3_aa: CASSKVTGTGSTYTEAFF; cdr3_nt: TGTGCCAGCAGCAAAGTAACCGGGACAGGGTCAACGTACACTGAAGCTTTCTTT
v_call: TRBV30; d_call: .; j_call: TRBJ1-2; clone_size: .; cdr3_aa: CAWGRGTYGYTF; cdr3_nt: TGTGCCTGGGGACGGGGGACCTATGGCTACACCTTC
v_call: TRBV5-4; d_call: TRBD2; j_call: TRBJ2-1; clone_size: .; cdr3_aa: CASSSGLAGGIYNEQFF; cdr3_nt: TGTGCCAGCAGTTCAGGACTAGCGGGGGGTATATACAATGAGCAGTTCTTC
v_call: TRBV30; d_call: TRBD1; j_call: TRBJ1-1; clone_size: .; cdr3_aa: CAWMGTGGTEAFF; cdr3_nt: TGTGCCTGGATGGGGACAGGGGGCACTGAAGCTTTCTTT
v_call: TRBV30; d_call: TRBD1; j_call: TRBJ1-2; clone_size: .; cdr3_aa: CAWSVGRGSYGYTF; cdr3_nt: TGTGCCTGGAGTGTAGGCAGGGGGAGCTATGGCTACACCTTC